A single sample is the source of the 30 T cell receptor beta chains below, sequenced in a study of shared clonotypes between healthy human individuals. Only in-frame clones appear in the TCRdb table, and some are missing; sequencing was by immunoSEQ multiplex PCR. The top ten clones hold 1.5% to 2% of a sample with about 2.1 million clones, around 93% of them seen once. CD8 cells regarded as naive lacked CD45RO, were positively chosen for CCR7, and omitted terminally differentiated effector memory CD45RA+ cells. Input material: naive CD8+ T cells from PBMCs. The receptors here all came from a man younger than 35 in good health. Some clones in this sample may be carry-over from other donors' samples.

The V gene is TRBV2, the J gene TRBJ2-7; 7 bases align to TRBD2. V lost 6 bases and J lost 2; bases outside the gene matches: 10. This CDR3 contains 15 residues. Germline values: CDR1 SNHLY, CDR2 FYNNEI. The CDR3 is CASSPMGGFAYEQYF. In nucleotides, the CDR3 is TGTGCCAGCAGCCCAATGGGGGGGTTCGCCTACGAGCAGTACTTC.

The chain joins TRBV7-8 to TRBJ2-1; maybe TRBD2 (5 bases). V lost 1 base, J lost 9 bases, and 13 bases lay in between. The germline V gene has CDR1 SGHVS and CDR2 FQNEAQ. The CDR3 consists of 14 residues. CDR3 bases: TGTGCCAGCAGCTTAGAAGGAGGTTTCCTTGAGCAGTTCTTC. This sequence encodes CASSLEGGFLEQFF.

The chain employs TRBV4-1 and TRBJ2-1; D is uncertain. Trimming left V 3 bases short and J 0 bases short, with 9 bases between. This CDR3 spans 15 amino acids. In germline, CDR1 is MGHRA, CDR2 YSYEKL. CDR3 sequence: CASSQRLSSYNEQFF. The CDR3 nucleotides are TGCGCCAGCAGCCAGCGATTGAGCTCCTACAATGAGCAGTTCTTC.

The chain employs TRBV27 and TRBJ1-2; the D gene is possibly TRBD1 (6 bases). The CDR3 covers 15 residues. Between the trimmed V and J ends, which lost 4 bases and 0 bases, there was a span of 12 bases. Germline V CDR1 and CDR2: MNHEY, SMNVEV (reference sequence). The CDR3 loop reads CASSSVDSANYGYTF. Here the CDR3 DNA reads TGTGCCAGCAGTTCTGTGGACAGTGCTAACTATGGCTACACCTTC.

This chain connects TRBV5-1 to TRBJ2-2; D is perhaps TRBD1 (6 bases). In germline, CDR1 is SGHRS, CDR2 YFSETQ. The CDR3 is made up of 16 amino acids. Trimming cost V 0 bases and J 4 bases, with 13 bases left between them. Here the CDR3 reads CASSLAVGQVTGELFF. In DNA form, the CDR3 reads TGCGCCAGCAGCTTGGCCGTGGGACAAGTCACCGGGGAGCTGTTTTTT.

This chain connects TRBV5-1 to TRBJ2-2; TRBD1 is a possible D gene (6 bases). The germline CDR1 and CDR2 sequences are SGHRS and YFSETQ. V lost 0 bases to trimming and J lost 3 bases, with 9 bases between them. CDR3 length: 15 amino acids. CDR3 amino acids: CASSLEQGDTGELFF. The CDR3 DNA reads as TGCGCCAGCAGCTTGGAACAGGGTGACACCGGGGAGCTGTTTTTT.

The chain links TRBV30 to TRBJ1-6; TRBD1 aligns across 7 bases. The V gene end was trimmed by 3 bases and the J gene end by 4 bases; junction bases not matched to a gene: 9. The V gene's germline CDR1 is GTSNPN and CDR2 SVGIG (reference sequence). The CDR3 has 16 residues. The CDR3 reads CAWRGPGQFYNSPLHF. As DNA, the CDR3 is TGTGCCTGGAGAGGTCCGGGACAGTTTTATAATTCACCCCTCCACTTT.

The gene calls are TRBV5-4 and TRBJ2-2; the match to TRBD1 covers 7 bases. Germline V CDR1 and CDR2: SGHNT, YYREEE (reference sequence). Unmatched junction bases numbered 7, after V lost 0 bases and J lost 5 bases. CDR3 length equals 16 residues. In DNA, the CDR3 is TGTGCCAGCAGCTTGGACAAGGGACAGACAACCGGGGAGCTGTTTTTT. Translated: CASSLDKGQTTGELFF.

The chain has TRBV11-2 and TRBJ2-7, with D uncertain. Per the germline V gene, CDR1 is SGHAT and CDR2 is FQNNGV. V was cut by 2 bases and J by 4 bases, with 12 bases left in between. The CDR3 has 14 amino acids. This CDR3 reads CASSLFPTGYEQYF. Here the CDR3 DNA reads TGTGCCAGCAGCTTATTCCCGACTGGTTACGAGCAGTACTTC. Looking up the rest from reference TRBV11-2 and TRBJ2-7 gives the full variable domain: EAGVAQSPRYKIIEKRQSVAFWCNPISGHATLYWYQQILGQGPKLLIQFQNNGVVDDSQLPKDRFSAERLKGVDSTLKIQPAKLEDSAVYLCASSLFPTGYEQYFGPGTRLTVT.

CDR3 region: CASSLLGYGYTF. The DNA for the CDR3 is TGTGCCAGCAGCCTACTCGGCTATGGCTACACCTTC. This chain connects TRBV28 to TRBJ1-2; D ambiguous. Between the trimmed V and J ends, which lost 6 bases and 4 bases, there was a span of 9 bases. The germline V gene encodes CDR1 MDHEN and CDR2 SYDVKM. CDR3 size: 12 residues.

The rearrangement joins TRBV14 to TRBJ2-1; 7 bases are a match to TRBD2. The V gene end was trimmed by 5 bases and the J gene end by 9 bases; junction bases not matched to a gene: 7. The germline CDR1 and CDR2 sequences are SGHDN and FVKESK. This CDR3 is built from 13 residues. The CDR3 nucleotides are TGTGCCAGCAGCGACACTAGCGTGAGTGAGCAGTTCTTC. Protein product: CASSDTSVSEQFF.

With respect to this clone: Other DNA sequences in this specimen translate into the identical CDR3. The chain is built from TRBV28 and TRBJ1-1; D unresolved. Germline V gives CDR1 MDHEN, CDR2 SYDVKM. The germline V and J ends were trimmed by 6 bases and 4 bases, with 9 bases remaining between them. The CDR3 length is 12 residues. The CDR3 reads CASRLGVTEAFF. CDR3 nucleotides: TGTGCCAGCAGATTAGGAGTCACTGAAGCTTTCTTT.

This clone is a singleton in its sample. The chain couples TRBV5-1 to TRBJ2-3, with 15 bases identical to TRBD2. This CDR3 region has 18 residues. Germline V gene sequence: CDR1 SGHRS, CDR2 YFSETQ. Trimming cost V 0 bases and J 5 bases; bases outside gene matches: 7. The chain's CDR3 is CASSLERTSGRAGDTQYF. CDR3 in DNA: TGCGCCAGCAGCTTGGAGAGGACTAGCGGGAGGGCGGGAGATACGCAGTATTTT.

This sequence joins TRBV27 and TRBJ2-7; 7 nucleotides match TRBD1. The CDR3 sequence is 16 residues long. Per the germline V gene, CDR1 is MNHEY and CDR2 is SMNVEV (reference sequence). Trimming took 5 bases from V and 0 from J; bases not matched to a gene: 10. The CDR3 loop reads CASSPRTGRDSYEQYF. Here the CDR3 DNA reads TGTGCCAGCAGTCCTCGGACAGGCAGAGACTCCTACGAGCAGTACTTC.

The chain recombines TRBV9 with TRBJ1-3, with 9 bases that match TRBD1. Germline assignment: CDR1 SGDLS and CDR2 YYNGEE. J lost 3 bases, V lost 0 bases, and 7 bases had no gene match. This CDR3 is built from 17 residues. Here the CDR3 DNA reads TGTGCCAGCAGCGTAGGAGGGACAGGGAATGGTGGAAACACCATATATTTT. Protein sequence: CASSVGGTGNGGNTIYF.

The genes are TRBV5-1 and TRBJ2-2; D ambiguous. The ends were cut back, 0 bases at V and 7 bases at J, with 13 bases in the middle. Germline loops: CDR1 SGHRS, CDR2 YFSETQ. The CDR3 runs to 15 residues. The CDR3 nucleotides are TGCGCCAGCAGCTTGGTTCCTCCTGGGGACGGGGAGCTGTTTTTT. It codes for CASSLVPPGDGELFF.

V and J are TRBV5-1 and TRBJ2-7; D perhaps matches TRBD1 (5 bases). V shed 5 bases and J shed 7 bases, with 10 bases lying between them. The CDR3 has 11 residues. In germline, CDR1 is SGHRS, CDR2 YFSETQ. The CDR3 here is CASSFGAEQYF. CDR3 sequence (DNA): TGCGCCAGCAGTTTTGGGGCGGAGCAGTACTTC.

The chain recombines TRBV5-6 with TRBJ2-4; TRBD1 agrees at 11 bases. CDR1 and CDR2 (germline): SGHDT, YYEEEE. There are 16 residues in the CDR3. After removal of 2 bases from V and 9 bases from J, the junction contained 10 bases not matched to a gene. This chain's CDR3 is CASSFTGTGGRAIQYF. CDR3 in DNA: TGTGCCAGCAGCTTTACTGGGACAGGGGGGCGAGCCATTCAGTACTTC.

For this clone: Different DNA sequences within this sample yield the same CDR3. The CDR3 protein is CASSLTGTGGTEAFF. CDR3 coding DNA: TGTGCCAGCAGCTTAACCGGAACAGGGGGCACTGAAGCTTTCTTT. The gene calls are TRBV7-8 and TRBJ1-1, with 8 bases identical to TRBD1. Germline lookup yields CDR1 SGHVS and CDR2 FQNEAQ. This CDR3 is built from 15 residues. After removal of 2 bases from V and 4 bases from J, the junction contained 6 bases not matched to a gene.

To note about this clone: At the DNA level, this CDR3 is encoded by other sequences in the same sample as well. The V gene is TRBV4-1, the J gene TRBJ1-5; D may be TRBD1 (6 bases). This CDR3 region has 15 residues. The germline V and J ends were trimmed by 0 bases and 1 base, with 7 bases remaining between them. Germline V gene sequence: CDR1 MGHRA, CDR2 YSYEKL. The CDR3 region is CASSQDRGSNQPQHF. The DNA of the CDR3 is TGCGCCAGCAGCCAAGATAGGGGGAGCAATCAGCCCCAGCATTTT.

The count of this clone is one. The rearrangement uses TRBV13 and TRBJ1-1; no reliable D call. The germline gives CDR1 PRHDT, CDR2 FYEKMQ (reference sequence). V was shortened by 5 bases and J by 10 bases, with 8 bases between the two germline ends. CDR3 size: 10 residues. The CDR3: CASSPGGAFF. CDR3 nucleotide sequence: TGTGCCAGCAGCCCTGGCGGAGCTTTCTTT.

The genes are TRBV4-3 and TRBJ2-7; D may be TRBD2 (5 bases). From germline, CDR1 is LGHNA and CDR2 YSLEER. V was cut by 2 bases and J by 2 bases, with 13 bases left in between. The CDR3 contains 15 residues. CDR3 in amino acids: CASSQYAGGTYEQYF. The CDR3 DNA reads TGCGCCAGCAGCCAATATGCGGGTGGGACCTACGAGCAGTACTTC.

The chain couples TRBV6-5 to TRBJ2-5; D is perhaps TRBD1 (6 bases). This CDR3 is built from 14 residues. V dropped 6 bases and J dropped 5 bases, with 16 bases sitting between them. Per the germline V gene, CDR1 is MNHEY and CDR2 is SVGAGI. The CDR3 reads CASRGGPTGETQYF. The CDR3 DNA sequence: TGTGCCAGCAGAGGGGGACCTACGGGGGAGACCCAGTACTTC.

Worth noting for this clone: This sample includes further DNA sequences coding for the same CDR3. The chain carries TRBV19 and TRBJ2-1; D perhaps matches TRBD2 (6 bases). There are 13 residues in the CDR3. Germline lookup yields CDR1 LNHDA and CDR2 SQIVND (reference sequence). V was shortened by 3 bases and J by 4 bases, with 7 bases between the two germline ends. Written as DNA, the CDR3 is TGTGCCAGTAGTATGCGGGGTTACAATGAGCAGTTCTTC. Translation: CASSMRGYNEQFF. The variable domain in full, with the rest retrieved from reference TRBV19 and TRBJ2-1, is DGGITQSPKYLFRKEGQNVTLSCEQNLNHDAMYWYRQDPGQGLRLIYYSQIVNDFQKGDIAEGYSVSREKKESFPLTVTSAQKNPTAFYLCASSMRGYNEQFFGPGTRLTVL.

This chain connects TRBV9 to TRBJ2-1, with D hard to call. The germline V gene has CDR1 SGDLS and CDR2 YYNGEE. The CDR3 loop spans 13 amino acids. Trimming took 7 bases from V and 4 from J, leaving 12 bases between them. The CDR3 protein is CASSPTFYNEQFF. The CDR3 coding sequence is TGTGCCAGCTCCCCCACCTTTTACAATGAGCAGTTCTTC.

This clone was seen once. This chain links TRBV11-2 with TRBJ1-3; D remains unclear. CDR1 and CDR2 from the germline V gene are SGHAT and FQNNGV. This CDR3 has 15 amino acids. Trimming left V 0 bases short and J 4 bases short, with 10 bases between. The CDR3 DNA reads as TGTGCCAGCAGCTTAGACCGAGAGTACGGAAACACCATATATTTT. Its translation: CASSLDREYGNTIYF.

The J gene is TRBJ1-1, the V gene TRBV10-3, with D unresolved. The germline V and J ends were trimmed by 8 bases and 2 bases, with 12 bases remaining between them. Germline lookup yields CDR1 ENHRY and CDR2 SYGVKD. This CDR3 has 13 residues. The CDR3 DNA sequence: TGTGCCATCGCAATAACTACCAACACTGAAGCTTTCTTT. This sequence encodes CAIAITTNTEAFF.

A note on this clone: One end of the junction varies from germline; a read error may be responsible. The CDR3 protein is CASSIAGGWSEETQYF. CDR3 nucleotide sequence: TGTGCCAGCAGCATAGCGGGAGGCTGGTCAGAAGAGACCCAGTACTTC. The chain links TRBV7-2 to TRBJ2-5, with 10 bases aligning to TRBD2. The CDR3 sequence is 16 residues long. From germline, CDR1 is SGHTA and CDR2 FQGNSA. Supplemented by reference TRBV7-2 and TRBJ2-5, the full variable domain reads GAGVSQSPSNKVTEKGKDVELRCDPISGHTALYWYRQSLGQGLEFLIYFQGNSAPDKSGLPSDRFSAERTGGSVSTLTIQRTQQEDSAVYLCASSIAGGWSEETQYFGPGTRLLVL.

The chain uses TRBV7-8 and TRBJ1-1, with D uncertain. V shed 1 base and J shed 6 bases, with 12 bases lying between them. Germline CDR1 reads SGHVS; CDR2 reads FQNEAQ. This CDR3 region has 14 residues. For the CDR3, the DNA is TGTGCCAGCAGCTTAGTTGGCAGTGGCGCTGAAGCTTTCTTT. Translation gives CASSLVGSGAEAFF.

The chain couples TRBV5-6 to TRBJ2-7; 8 positions agree with TRBD1. The CDR3 contains 13 residues. The germline V gene has CDR1 SGHDT and CDR2 YYEEEE. V trimming: 1 base; J trimming: 3 bases; junction bases outside the gene matches: 0. CDR3 region: CASSLTGGYEQYF. In DNA, the CDR3 is TGTGCCAGCAGCTTGACAGGGGGCTACGAGCAGTACTTC.